This T cell receptor beta chain stems from a study of blood T cell repertoires in COVID-19. Study members were between roughly 18 and 100 years old and lived in 25 or so US regions. Clinical histories supplied by participants themselves formed the basis of cohort assignment. In the authors' methods: Reference gene primers were amplified, and this amplification served to estimate nucleated cell counts. Libraries were prepared by immunoSEQ multiplex PCR; TCRdb keeps only in-frame clonotypes and omits some of them. The DNA gave D and trimming, while V, J and clone size come from that table. The sample lists fewer than 350,000 clones, about 91% occurring once. This CDR3 comprises 13 residues. Per germline, CDR1 KGHSH and CDR2 LQKENI. The V end was cut by 3 bases, the J end by 4 bases, with 7 bases between.

The J gene is TRBJ2-1, the V gene TRBV18, with no clear D. This sequence was found in a woman aged 35 to 49 who had recovered from COVID-19. Sequencing used PBMCs or T cells enriched from blood (not recorded which). This CDR3 is CASSPADYNEQFF. The CDR3 bases are TGTGCCAGCTCACCGGCAGATTACAATGAGCAGTTCTTC.